Presented here are 22 T cell receptor beta chains from one specimen sequenced in a study of blood T cell repertoires in COVID-19 (dated by TCRdb to 2020 to 2022). The library was made by the immunoSEQ multiplex PCR assay. In its TCRdb copy, this immuneACCESS table keeps in-frame sequences only and misses some clones. Where compared with another copy, unresolved V genes explain less than half of these, and the others have no known cause. The sample table lists over 150,000 clones, 70% to 80% of them with a count of one. The ten biggest clones cover 7% to 10% of the sample. Sequencing used peripheral blood. All receptors come from a man aged 60-69 years with acute or convalescent COVID-19.

The rearrangement uses TRBV19 and TRBJ2-1, with 8 positions matching TRBD2. There are 15 residues in the CDR3. Germline trimming cut 2 bases from V and 8 bases from J; bases unmatched to any gene: 8. Germline values: CDR1 LNHDA, CDR2 SQIVND (reference sequence). The DNA for the CDR3 is TGTGCCAGTAGTATACTCGGGGGGGCCGGGGATGAGCAGTTCTTC. Its translation: CASSILGGAGDEQFF.

The rearrangement links TRBV3-1 (or the pseudogene TRBV3-2) to TRBJ2-7, with TRBD2 matching 7 bases. The V gene end was trimmed by 4 bases and the J gene end by 2 bases; junction bases not matched to a gene: 8. The CDR3 loop spans 15 amino acids. Looked up from germline, CDR1 is LGHDT and CDR2 is YNNKEL (reference sequence). The CDR3 loop reads CASSPTSESPYEQYF. In nucleotides, the CDR3 is TGTGCCAGCAGCCCCACTAGCGAATCCCCCTACGAGCAGTACTTC.

This clone was observed a handful of times. J is TRBJ2-1 and V is TRBV5-6; 7 bases line up with TRBD1. There are 15 residues in the CDR3. V was clipped by 4 bases and J by 3 bases; unmatched bases: 7. The germline CDR1 and CDR2 sequences are SGHDT and YYEEEE. CDR3 DNA sequence: TGTGCCAGCAGCGTGGGACAGAGAAGCTACAATGAGCAGTTCTTC. Its translation is CASSVGQRSYNEQFF.

This chain joins TRBV29-1 and TRBJ1-3; a weak D match, TRBD1 (5 bases). The V end lost 6 bases, the J end lost 1 base, and 10 bases lay between the germline ends. This CDR3 contains 13 residues. Germline loops: CDR1 SQVTM, CDR2 ANQGSEA. This chain's CDR3 is CSVAPGSGNTIYF. CDR3 nucleotides: TGCAGCGTCGCCCCAGGGTCTGGAAACACCATATATTTT.

The genes are TRBV30 and TRBJ1-6; D is possibly TRBD1 (5 bases). The CDR3 sequence is 14 residues long. CDR1 and CDR2 from the germline V gene are GTSNPN and SVGIG (reference sequence). The V end was cut by 1 base, the J end by 4 bases, with 8 bases between. CDR3 nucleotides: TGTGCCTGGAGTGGTAACAGGTATAATTCACCCCTCCACTTT. This encodes CAWSGNRYNSPLHF.

The chain couples TRBV6-5 to TRBJ1-1; 7 bases line up with TRBD1. This CDR3 comprises 14 residues. V shed 10 bases, J shed 1 base, and the junction held 9 bases outside the gene matches. Germline values: CDR1 MNHEY, CDR2 SVGAGI. The CDR3, as DNA: TGTGCCACCCGCCCCGGGACAGAGAACACTGAAGCTTTCTTT. Protein: CATRPGTENTEAFF.

This clone was detected a few times. V gene TRBV27 combines with J gene TRBJ1-6, with D possibly matching TRBD1 (5 bases). This CDR3 is built from 15 residues. V lost 4 bases to trimming and J lost 5 bases, with 12 bases between them. The germline V gene encodes CDR1 MNHEY and CDR2 SMNVEV (reference sequence). In nucleotides, the CDR3 is TGTGCCAGCAGTTCCGTACAGGATCATAATTCACCCCTCCACTTT. Its translation is CASSSVQDHNSPLHF.

The J gene is TRBJ2-1, the V gene TRBV5-1, with a weak D call TRBD2 (5 bases). The length of the CDR3 is 14 residues. V lost 4 bases to trimming and J lost 3 bases, with 11 bases between them. Germline V gene lookup returns CDR1 SGHRS and CDR2 YFSETQ. CDR3 protein: CASSPGLYYNEQFF. The CDR3 DNA is TGCGCCAGCAGCCCCGGACTGTACTACAATGAGCAGTTCTTC.

V and J are TRBV27 and TRBJ2-5; 7 bases are shared with TRBD1. The CDR3 sequence is 15 residues long. CDR1 and CDR2 from the germline V gene are MNHEY and SMNVEV (reference sequence). Losses at the gene ends were 5 bases for V and 5 bases for J; bases not matched to a gene: 11. The CDR3 region is CASSLNRDSRETQYF. The CDR3 DNA follows: TGTGCCAGCAGTCTAAATAGGGACAGTCGGGAGACCCAGTACTTC.

CDR3 nucleotides: TGTGCCAGCAGCTTGTCCTTTCGGGTGAACACTGAAGCTTTCTTT. Translated, it gives CASSLSFRVNTEAFF. The chain recombines TRBV5-5 with TRBJ1-1; D is uncertain. This CDR3 is built from 15 residues. V lost 1 base to trimming and J lost 0 bases, with 10 bases between them. Germline V gene lookup returns CDR1 SGHKS and CDR2 YYEKEE (reference sequence).

The V call is TRBV19, the J call TRBJ2-7; 7 bases match TRBD1. V shed 3 bases, J shed 1 base, and the junction held 3 bases outside the gene matches. The CDR3 extends over 14 amino acids. CDR1 is LNHDA and CDR2 is SQIVND in the germline V gene (reference sequence). The CDR3 protein is CASSIARGSYEQYF. CDR3 nucleotides: TGTGCCAGTAGTATCGCCAGGGGGTCCTACGAGCAGTACTTC.

The rearrangement links TRBV2 to TRBJ1-1; possibly TRBD1 for D (6 bases). V lost 7 bases to trimming and J lost 0 bases, with 12 bases between them. This CDR3 is built from 14 residues. Per the germline V gene, CDR1 is SNHLY and CDR2 is FYNNEI. CDR3 region: CASNPGQLNTEAFF. CDR3 sequence (DNA): TGTGCCAGCAATCCCGGACAGCTGAACACTGAAGCTTTCTTT.

This rearrangement joins TRBV5-1 to TRBJ1-2; D uncertain. CDR1 is SGHRS, CDR2 YFSETQ, per germline. The CDR3 loop spans 13 amino acids. The germline V and J ends were trimmed by 3 bases and 3 bases, with 9 bases remaining between them. Here the CDR3 reads CASSSQYYYGYTF. The CDR3 DNA is TGCGCCAGCAGCTCCCAGTATTACTATGGCTACACCTTC.

The chain carries TRBV3-1 (or the pseudogene TRBV3-2) and TRBJ2-5; TRBD2 aligns across 7 bases. V was clipped by 0 bases and J by 3 bases; unmatched bases: 1. Per the germline V gene, CDR1 is LGHDT and CDR2 is YNNKEL (reference sequence). The CDR3 runs to 14 residues. The CDR3 sequence is CASSQDGGEETQYF. CDR3 sequence (DNA): TGTGCCAGCAGCCAAGATGGGGGGGAAGAGACCCAGTACTTC.

The chain couples TRBV25-1 to TRBJ1-1, with D possibly matching TRBD1 (6 bases). V was trimmed by 5 bases and J by 0 bases, leaving 19 bases between them. Germline lookup yields CDR1 MGHDK and CDR2 SYGVNS. The CDR3 is made up of 17 amino acids. CDR3 coding DNA: TGTGCCAGCAGTCCCATCTCGAGAACAGGGATGAACACTGAAGCTTTCTTT. Amino acids: CASSPISRTGMNTEAFF. Using reference TRBV25-1 and TRBJ1-1 for the parts outside the CDR3, the full variable domain is EADIYQTPRYLVIGTGKKITLECSQTMGHDKMYWYQQDPGMELHLIHYSYGVNSTEKGDLSSESTVSRIRTEHFPLTLESARPSHTSQYLCASSPISRTGMNTEAFFGQGTRLTVV.

This clone appeared a few times. This rearrangement joins TRBV5-1 to TRBJ1-2, with 7 bases that match TRBD1. Germline loops: CDR1 SGHRS, CDR2 YFSETQ. CDR3 length: 14 residues. J gave up 2 bases and V 3 bases, and 4 bases lay outside the gene matches. CDR3 amino acids: CASSSHRGNYGYTF. The DNA for the CDR3 is TGCGCCAGCAGCTCCCACAGGGGAAACTATGGCTACACCTTC.

The gene calls are TRBV28 and TRBJ2-1, with 7 bases fitting TRBD1. V was pared by 6 bases and J by 6 bases, with 8 bases of the junction left unmatched. Germline V gene sequence: CDR1 MDHEN, CDR2 SYDVKM. CDR3 size: 14 residues. The DNA for the CDR3 is TGTGCCAGCAGCCCCGACAGGGTTGGCAATGAGCAGTTCTTC. Protein product: CASSPDRVGNEQFF. Full variable domain (remainder filled in from reference TRBV28 and TRBJ2-1): DVKVTQSSRYLVKRTGEKVFLECVQDMDHENMFWYRQDPGLGLRLIYFSYDVKMKEKGDIPEGYSVSREKKERFSLILESASTNQTSMYLCASSPDRVGNEQFFGPGTRLTVL.

The chain has TRBV19 and TRBJ1-2; D gene uncertain. CDR1 and CDR2 (germline): LNHDA, SQIVND (reference sequence). CDR3 length: 14 amino acids. V was clipped by 3 bases and J by 1 base, with 9 bases between them. The CDR3 spells CASSMREGNYGYTF. CDR3 bases: TGTGCCAGTAGTATGAGGGAGGGTAACTATGGCTACACCTTC.

V gene TRBV6-5 combines with J gene TRBJ1-1, with no clear D. V dropped 11 bases and J dropped 5 bases, with 15 bases sitting between them. This CDR3 has 12 amino acids. CDR1 is MNHEY and CDR2 is SVGAGI in the germline V gene. CDR3: CAGGGTRTEAFF. The CDR3 region has the DNA TGTGCCGGCGGCGGTACGCGAACTGAAGCTTTCTTT.

This clone has a single count. This chain connects TRBV29-1 to TRBJ2-2; tentatively, D is TRBD2 (5 bases). Trimming took 6 bases from V and 1 from J, leaving 6 bases between them. The CDR3 extends over 12 amino acids. Germline V gene sequence: CDR1 SQVTM, CDR2 ANQGSEA. CDR3 sequence (DNA): TGCAGCGTAGCGGAGAACACCGGGGAGCTGTTTTTT. Translated, it gives CSVAENTGELFF.

CDR3 region: CASSLRIGVETQYF. CDR3 sequence (DNA): TGTGCCAGCAGTTTAAGAATCGGGGTAGAGACCCAGTACTTC. The chain uses TRBV27 and TRBJ2-5; D may be TRBD2 (5 bases). CDR1 and CDR2 from the germline V gene are MNHEY and SMNVEV (reference sequence). V was shortened by 2 bases and J by 4 bases, with 11 bases between the two germline ends. This CDR3 is built from 14 residues.

This clone has just a few counts. The V call is TRBV21-1, the J call TRBJ2-7; TRBD2, the D gene given by the table, was not confirmed from the DNA. TRBV21-1 is a listed pseudogene. The CDR3 is made up of 11 amino acids. The CDR3 DNA is TGTGCCAGCAGCAAAGTAAACGAGCAGTACTTC. The encoded protein is CASSKVNEQYF.